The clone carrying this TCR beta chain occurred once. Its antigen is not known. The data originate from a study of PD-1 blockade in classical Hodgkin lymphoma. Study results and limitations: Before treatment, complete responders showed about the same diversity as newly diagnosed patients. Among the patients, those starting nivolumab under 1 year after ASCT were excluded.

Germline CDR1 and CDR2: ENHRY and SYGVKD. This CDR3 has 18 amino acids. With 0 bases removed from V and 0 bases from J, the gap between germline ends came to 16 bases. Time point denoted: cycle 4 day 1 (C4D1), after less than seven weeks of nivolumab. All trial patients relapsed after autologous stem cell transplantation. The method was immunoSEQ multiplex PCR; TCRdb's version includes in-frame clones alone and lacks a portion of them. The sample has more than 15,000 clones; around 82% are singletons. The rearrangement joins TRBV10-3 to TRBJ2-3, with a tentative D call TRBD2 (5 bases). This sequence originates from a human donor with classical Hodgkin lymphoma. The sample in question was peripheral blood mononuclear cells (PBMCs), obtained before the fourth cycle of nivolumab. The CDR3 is CAISESSPGLLSTDTQYF. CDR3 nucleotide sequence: TGTGCCATCAGTGAGTCGAGTCCAGGACTCCTTAGCACAGATACGCAGTATTTT.